This entry features one TCR beta chain sequence. Its specificity is unknown. V was cut by 4 bases and J by 1 base, with 10 bases left in between. The CDR3 loop spans 15 amino acids. Per the germline V gene, CDR1 is KGHSH and CDR2 is LQKENI. Only in-frame clones appear in the TCRdb table, and some are missing; sequencing was by immunoSEQ multiplex PCR. The repertoire holds around 70,000 clones, with just over 90% as singletons. The record originates from a study of lymphopenia after photon versus proton radiotherapy. Overall study results and limits: Under photons, naive T cells and diversity fell while effector/memory populations rose.

The TCR comes from a woman aged 70 to 79 with pancreatic cancer. The chain uses TRBV18 and TRBJ1-4, with D perhaps matching TRBD1 (5 bases). Here the sequenced sample was peripheral blood, taken from a patient treated with photon-based radiotherapy. The CDR3 here is CASSLNGGTNEKLFF. The CDR3, as DNA: TGTGCCAGCTCACTAAACGGGGGAACTAATGAAAAACTGTTTTTT.